The source of this TCR beta chain is a study of T cells in Graves' hyperthyroidism and ophthalmopathy. General study points: Most expanded thyroid clonotypes above 0.001 also appeared in blood.

This clonotype was found a few times. Its antigen remains unidentified. The TCR beta CDR3 regions underwent amplification using RNA transcripts as the source. First-round RT-PCR with HTBI primers amplified the TCR CDR3 region. Via MiXCR, TCRdb re-called the multiplex PCR reads, giving one row per CDR3 protein. Among some 150,000 distinct CDR3 sequences listed, 22% were seen once. Germline CDR1 is DFQATT and CDR2 is SNEGSKA (reference sequence). V was clipped by 1 base and J by 1 base; unmatched bases: 11. This CDR3 region has 18 residues. The chain uses TRBV20-1 and TRBJ1-4, with 8 bases aligning to TRBD1. The clonotype was recovered from a woman between 50 and 59 years old with Graves' hyperthyroidism that later progressed to Graves' ophthalmopathy. Sequencing was done on a sample of blood. The CDR3 spells CSARGWAGGSRTNEKLFF. In nucleotides, the CDR3 is TGCAGTGCTAGAGGGTGGGCAGGGGGCTCCAGAACTAATGAAAAACTGTTTTTT.